Shown below are 27 T cell receptor beta chains from a single sample sequenced in a study of cytomegalovirus exposure and HLA in healthy donors. Amplification used 60 Vbeta primers and 13 Jbeta primers. Assay: immunoSEQ multiplex PCR; the TCRdb copy retains only in-frame clones and omits some. The profile covers 150,000 to 200,000 clones, with approximately 80% appearing a single time and about 3.1% taken by the ten largest. Sequenced material: PBMCs. The source is a male donor in good health and CMV-seronegative.

The chain employs TRBV5-1 and TRBJ2-3, with D possibly being TRBD1 (5 bases). CDR3 length equals 16 residues. The ends were cut back, 0 bases at V and 1 base at J, with 12 bases in the middle. The germline gives CDR1 SGHRS, CDR2 YFSETQ. DNA for the CDR3: TGCGCCAGCAGCTTGGGGGTGACAGACCGCACAGATACGCAGTATTTT. It codes for CASSLGVTDRTDTQYF.

This chain uses TRBV9 with TRBJ1-1, with D possibly being TRBD1 (5 bases). Germline CDR1 SGDLS, CDR2 YYNGEE. V was pared by 3 bases and J by 4 bases, with 10 bases between. This CDR3 is built from 13 residues. CDR3 sequence: CASSAPGVTEAFF. The CDR3 DNA is TGTGCCAGCAGCGCCCCGGGGGTCACTGAAGCTTTCTTT.

This chain links TRBV6-6 with TRBJ2-1; D remains ambiguous. The germline V gene has CDR1 MNHNY and CDR2 SVGAGI (reference sequence). The germline V and J ends were trimmed by 7 bases and 3 bases, with 7 bases remaining between them. The CDR3 length is 12 residues. CDR3 residues: CASIGYYNEQFF. CDR3 nucleotides: TGTGCCAGCATCGGTTACTACAATGAGCAGTTCTTC.

This clone was counted between two and nine times. CDR3 DNA sequence: TGTGCCAGCAGTTTAAATCTCCCAGGGGGACTGTTTAAATACGAGCAGTACTTC. Protein: CASSLNLPGGLFKYEQYF. The chain has TRBV28 and TRBJ2-7; TRBD1 is a possible D gene (7 bases). CDR3 length: 18 amino acids. The germline V gene encodes CDR1 MDHEN and CDR2 SYDVKM. Deletions cut 2 bases from V and 4 bases from J, with 24 bases between.

The sample holds a few counts of this clone. The chain carries TRBV2 and TRBJ1-5; 10 bases are a match to TRBD1. Germline assignment: CDR1 SNHLY and CDR2 FYNNEI. The trim removed 6 bases at V and 6 bases at J, leaving 5 bases unmatched. CDR3 length equals 14 residues. Here the CDR3 DNA reads TGTGCCAGCAGAGATCGGGACAGGGGTCAGCCCCAGCATTTT. Protein: CASRDRDRGQPQHF.

The CDR3 coding sequence is TGTGCCAGCAGCTTCACAGTGAACACTGAAGCTTTCTTT. Protein sequence: CASSFTVNTEAFF. The chain is built from TRBV9 and TRBJ1-1; no definite D call. The V gene lost 4 bases and the J gene lost 0 bases, with 7 bases spanning the gap. The CDR3 sequence is 13 residues long. From germline, CDR1 is SGDLS and CDR2 YYNGEE.

J is TRBJ1-3 and V is TRBV19; 7 bases align to TRBD1. V lost 3 bases to trimming and J lost 7 bases; unmatched junction nucleotides: 9. The length of the CDR3 is 15 residues. In germline, CDR1 is LNHDA, CDR2 SQIVND (reference sequence). CDR3 nucleotides: TGTGCCAGTAGTATTCCCCGGACAGGTCGGAACACCATATATTTT. Translating it yields CASSIPRTGRNTIYF.

The V gene is TRBV27, the J gene TRBJ2-7; 7 bases map to TRBD1. V shed 2 bases, J shed 3 bases, and the junction held 1 base outside the gene matches. The CDR3 loop spans 13 amino acids. CDR1 is MNHEY and CDR2 is SMNVEV in the germline V gene (reference sequence). The CDR3 region is CASSLTGVYEQYF. Here the CDR3 DNA reads TGTGCCAGCAGTTTAACAGGGGTCTACGAGCAGTACTTC.

The chain uses TRBV9 and TRBJ2-3, with TRBD2 matching over 9 bases. With V trimmed by 0 bases and J by 1 base, 3 bases remained unmatched. The CDR3 has 16 residues. From germline, CDR1 is SGDLS and CDR2 YYNGEE. The CDR3 sequence is CASSVVSSGGTDTQYF. The DNA for the CDR3 is TGTGCCAGCAGCGTAGTTTCTAGCGGGGGCACAGATACGCAGTATTTT. Combining the CDR3 with reference TRBV9 and TRBJ2-3 gives the whole variable domain DSGVTQTPKHLITATGQRVTLRCSPRSGDLSVYWYQQSLDQGLQFLIQYYNGEERAKGNILERFSAQQFPDLHSELNLSSLELGDSALYFCASSVVSSGGTDTQYFGPGTRLTVL.

The chain recombines TRBV10-3 with TRBJ2-4; tentative D call: TRBD2 (6 bases). The ends were cut back, 0 bases at V and 0 bases at J, with 12 bases in the middle. Germline lookup yields CDR1 ENHRY and CDR2 SYGVKD. The CDR3 consists of 17 residues. This CDR3 reads CAISESGTDIAKNIQYF. CDR3 bases: TGTGCCATCAGTGAGTCCGGGACTGATATAGCCAAAAACATTCAGTACTTC.

This clone was seen only once. The rearrangement links TRBV5-1 to TRBJ2-7; possibly TRBD1 for D (5 bases). Per the germline V gene, CDR1 is SGHRS and CDR2 is YFSETQ. Trimming took 4 bases from V and 3 from J, leaving 11 bases between them. The CDR3 runs to 13 residues. This CDR3 is CASSPDSLYEQYF. In DNA, the CDR3 is TGCGCCAGCAGCCCTGACAGTCTCTACGAGCAGTACTTC. The full variable domain, completed using reference TRBV5-1 and TRBJ2-7, is KAGVTQTPRYLIKTRGQQVTLSCSPISGHRSVSWYQQTPGQGLQFLFEYFSETQRNKGNFPGRFSGRQFSNSRSEMNVSTLELGDSALYLCASSPDSLYEQYFGPGTRLTVT.

The chain combines TRBV6-4 with TRBJ2-2; TRBD2 matches 9 bases. Losses at the gene ends were 6 bases for V and 5 bases for J; bases not matched to a gene: 4. This CDR3 has 14 amino acids. Germline values: CDR1 MRHNA, CDR2 SNTAGT. As DNA, the CDR3 is TGTGCCAGCAGCGTAGCGGGAGAAACCGGGGAGCTGTTTTTT. This translates into CASSVAGETGELFF.

This clone appeared a few times. J is TRBJ2-1 and V is TRBV4-3; 10 nucleotides agree with TRBD2. This CDR3 region has 20 residues. Germline V lookup: CDR1 LGHNA, CDR2 YSLEER. Trimming cost V 2 bases and J 0 bases; bases outside gene matches: 13. The CDR3 DNA sequence: TGCGCCAGCAGCCAAATTTGGGCTGGACTAGCGGATTCCTCCTACAATGAGCAGTTCTTC. Translated: CASSQIWAGLADSSYNEQFF.

The rearrangement uses TRBV7-9 and TRBJ2-2, with D unresolved. The CDR3 length is 14 residues. V was pared by 5 bases and J by 4 bases, with 11 bases between. CDR1 and CDR2 (germline): SEHNR, FQNEAQ (reference sequence). In DNA form, the CDR3 reads TGTGCCAGCAGCGGCCGAAGAGGCACCGGGGAGCTGTTTTTT. It yields the protein CASSGRRGTGELFF.

This clone was seen more than once but under ten times. DNA of the CDR3: TGTGCCAGCACGATCCGGGCCGTAGCGGACCACAATGAGCAGTTCTTC. Residues: CASTIRAVADHNEQFF. The chain links TRBV7-2 to TRBJ2-1; D is perhaps TRBD2 (6 bases). The V gene's germline CDR1 is SGHTA and CDR2 FQGNSA. This CDR3 comprises 16 residues. V was pared by 7 bases and J by 5 bases, with 21 bases between.

The chain links TRBV11-2 to TRBJ2-7; 7 bases line up with TRBD2. J was trimmed by 7 bases and V by 3 bases; bases with no gene match: 9. Per germline, CDR1 SGHAT and CDR2 FQNNGV. This CDR3 has 14 amino acids. The chain's CDR3 is CASSFLGGAGEQYF. CDR3 bases: TGTGCCAGCAGCTTTCTTGGAGGAGCGGGGGAGCAGTACTTC. Filled out from reference TRBV11-2 and TRBJ2-7, the complete variable domain reads EAGVAQSPRYKIIEKRQSVAFWCNPISGHATLYWYQQILGQGPKLLIQFQNNGVVDDSQLPKDRFSAERLKGVDSTLKIQPAKLEDSAVYLCASSFLGGAGEQYFGPGTRLTVT.

This clone was detected a few times. The V call is TRBV14, the J call TRBJ1-4; TRBD1 matches 7 bases. The CDR3 runs 17 residues. Germline loops: CDR1 SGHDN, CDR2 FVKESK. After removal of 1 base from V and 4 bases from J, the junction contained 9 bases not matched to a gene. The CDR3 here is CASSQGKTGSFNEKLFF. In DNA form, the CDR3 reads TGTGCCAGCAGCCAAGGAAAGACAGGGTCCTTTAATGAAAAACTGTTTTTT.

The CDR3 DNA reads as TGTGCCAGCAGCACTAGTGAGGCGTTCCGATTCGGAAACACCATATATTTT. It codes for CASSTSEAFRFGNTIYF. The gene calls are TRBV9 and TRBJ1-3; D unresolved. The CDR3 covers 17 residues. CDR1 and CDR2 from the germline V gene are SGDLS and YYNGEE. The V end was cut by 4 bases, the J end by 4 bases, with 21 bases between.

The chain joins TRBV14 to TRBJ2-1; 11 bases match TRBD2. CDR1 is SGHDN and CDR2 is FVKESK in the germline V gene. CDR3 size: 16 residues. With 3 bases clipped from V and 9 bases from J, the junction kept 10 bases outside the gene matches. CDR3 in amino acids: CASSQKEVAGGLEQFF. The CDR3 bases are TGTGCCAGCAGCCAGAAGGAGGTAGCGGGAGGGCTTGAGCAGTTCTTC.

The chain joins TRBV7-3 to TRBJ2-5, with 8 nucleotides matching TRBD1. With 5 bases clipped from V and 8 bases from J, the junction kept 10 bases outside the gene matches. In germline, CDR1 is SGHTA, CDR2 FQGTGA. The CDR3 consists of 14 residues. The CDR3 DNA reads as TGTGCCAGCAGCCCCGGGACAGGTAGAAGAACCCAGTACTTC. Residues: CASSPGTGRRTQYF. Full variable domain (rest looked up from reference TRBV7-3 and TRBJ2-5): GAGVSQTPSNKVTEKGKYVELRCDPISGHTALYWYRQSLGQGPEFLIYFQGTGAADDSGLPNDRFFAVRPEGSVSTLKIQRTERGDSAVYLCASSPGTGRRTQYFGPGTRLLVL.

Concerning this clone itself: An end of the junction differs from the germline gene, which may be a read error. The chain recombines TRBV9 with TRBJ1-1, with 10 bases that match TRBD1. This CDR3 contains 17 residues. Per the germline V gene, CDR1 is SGDLS and CDR2 is YYNGEE. The CDR3, as DNA: TGTGCCGGCAGCGTAGGCCTGCGGGACAGGGGTGGGTCTGAAGCTTTCTTT. This codes for CAGSVGLRDRGGSEAFF.

This clone occurred a few times. Other DNA sequences of this sample code for an identical CDR3. The rearrangement links TRBV30 to TRBJ2-3, with a possible D match to TRBD2 (7 bases). With 1 base removed from V and 8 bases from J, the gap between germline ends came to 10 bases. CDR3 length: 12 amino acids. Per the germline V gene, CDR1 is GTSNPN and CDR2 is SVGIG (reference sequence). The CDR3 loop reads CAWSAGGRTQYF. CDR3 DNA: TGTGCCTGGAGTGCGGGGGGCCGTACGCAGTATTTT.

Concerning this clone itself: One end of the junction fails to match germline, which may point to a read error. The chain carries TRBV9 and TRBJ2-3; 9 bases are shared with TRBD1. CDR1 is SGDLS, CDR2 YYNGEE, per germline. This CDR3 region has 16 residues. CDR3 loop: CASSPLGDRVADMQYF. The CDR3 region has the DNA TGTGCCAGCAGCCCGCTGGGGGACAGGGTGGCAGATATGCAGTATTTT.

The chain links TRBV4-1 to TRBJ2-5; D is possibly TRBD2 (5 bases). Trimming stripped 0 bases from V and 2 bases from J, with 10 bases between. Germline CDR1 reads MGHRA; CDR2 reads YSYEKL. This CDR3 is built from 15 residues. As DNA, the CDR3 is TGCGCCAGCAGCCAAGATTTTCAGCGGCAAGAGACCCAGTACTTC. It specifies CASSQDFQRQETQYF.

The chain uses TRBV5-1 and TRBJ2-5, with D perhaps TRBD2 (5 bases). This CDR3 spans 16 amino acids. Germline-derived CDR1 and CDR2 are SGHRS and YFSETQ. Trimming removed 5 bases at V and 1 base at J, with 18 bases between. In DNA, the CDR3 is TGCGCCAGCAGAGCTGTGGGAGTAGCCTCCCAAGAGACCCAGTACTTC. Its protein is CASRAVGVASQETQYF.

This clone was counted a few times. The chain links TRBV28 to TRBJ2-7; the D gene is possibly TRBD2 (6 bases). V lost 3 bases, J lost 0 bases, and 15 bases lay in between. CDR1 and CDR2 (germline): MDHEN, SYDVKM. The CDR3 is made up of 16 amino acids. This chain's CDR3 is CASSLVSGGSSYEQYF. CDR3 nucleotide sequence: TGTGCCAGCAGTTTGGTATCCGGGGGTAGCTCCTACGAGCAGTACTTC.

This rearrangement joins TRBV19 to TRBJ1-4; a weak D match, TRBD1 (6 bases). V was shortened by 1 base and J by 4 bases, with 10 bases between the two germline ends. Germline V gene sequence: CDR1 LNHDA, CDR2 SQIVND (reference sequence). This CDR3 comprises 15 residues. In DNA form, the CDR3 reads TGTGCCAGTAGTATAGTGGACAGAGATAATGAAAAACTGTTTTTT. Its protein is CASSIVDRDNEKLFF.